This paragraph reports one T cell receptor (beta chain). Its antigen is unknown. The data originate from a study of PD-1 blockade in classical Hodgkin lymphoma. Findings and caveats of the study: Anyone who began nivolumab under 1 year after ASCT was excluded.

Germline V lookup: CDR1 SGHNT, CDR2 YYREEE (reference sequence). The CDR3 is made up of 15 amino acids. V was pared by 4 bases and J by 3 bases, with 7 bases of the junction left unmatched. As for time point: cycle 4 day 1 (C4D1), after less than 7 weeks of nivolumab. All patients relapsed after autologous stem cell transplantation, and brentuximab vedotin exposure varied. CD4+ T cells were purified from thawed PBMCs by magnetic negative selection. Sequencing used immunoSEQ multiplex PCR; TCRdb keeps in-frame clones, though not all of them. The sample yields about 28,000 clones, around 80% seen once. The rearrangement joins TRBV5-4 to TRBJ1-1, with 9 bases that match TRBD1. This clonotype originated in a human donor with classical Hodgkin lymphoma. The material sequenced was CD4+ T cells from blood, taken before the fourth cycle of nivolumab. The CDR3: CASSLGQGRHTEAFF. Written as DNA, the CDR3 is TGTGCCAGCAGCCTCGGACAGGGGAGGCACACTGAAGCTTTCTTT.